Below, 21 T cell receptor beta chains from the same sample are listed, as sequenced in a study of graft-versus-host responses after intestinal transplantation. Profiled with immunoSEQ multiplex PCR; TCRdb holds only in-frame clones, not every one. This repertoire shows fewer than 30,000 clones, around 85% found once; its top ten account for 0.96%. Here the sequenced sample was PBMCs, taken around 440 days after intestinal transplant. These receptors were obtained from a human patient who received an intestinal transplant, so some T cells may come from the graft donor.

This clone is a singleton in its sample. The CDR3 coding sequence is TGTGCCAGCAGTCGGGGGACAGGGGAGGGCCAGCCCCAGCATTTT. Translated, it gives CASSRGTGEGQPQHF. The chain is built from TRBV6-5 and TRBJ1-5, with TRBD1 matching 10 bases. The germline gives CDR1 MNHEY, CDR2 SVGAGI. Trimming removed 5 bases from V and 7 bases from J; junction bases left unmatched: 8. This CDR3 comprises 15 residues.

Only one count was recorded for this clone. The chain joins TRBV11-2 to TRBJ2-7; 9 bases agree with TRBD2. CDR1 and CDR2 from the germline V gene are SGHAT and FQNNGV. The CDR3 has 13 residues. The junction had 2 bases not matched to a gene; V was cut back by 6 bases and J by 2 bases. CDR3 sequence reads: CASSAGGPYEQYF. In DNA form, the CDR3 reads TGTGCCAGCAGTGCGGGAGGGCCCTACGAGCAGTACTTC.

This clone was recorded only once. V is TRBV5-6 and J is TRBJ1-1; D is undetermined. Germline V lookup: CDR1 SGHDT, CDR2 YYEEEE. This CDR3 has 14 amino acids. V dropped 3 bases and J dropped 8 bases, with 17 bases sitting between them. The CDR3 loop is CASSSLDREGEAFF. The CDR3 nucleotides read TGTGCCAGCAGCTCTCTCGACCGGGAAGGGGAAGCTTTCTTT.

The V and J genes are TRBV11-2 and TRBJ1-1; no clear D gene. Germline CDR1 reads SGHAT; CDR2 reads FQNNGV. CDR3 length: 12 amino acids. V lost 6 bases, J lost 8 bases, and 13 bases lay in between. This CDR3 reads CASRSGLLEAFF. The CDR3 nucleotides are TGTGCCAGCAGGTCAGGACTGCTAGAAGCTTTCTTT.

V and J are TRBV27 and TRBJ2-7, with 8 bases aligning to TRBD1. Germline values: CDR1 MNHEY, CDR2 SMNVEV (reference sequence). The CDR3 runs to 14 residues. Losses at the gene ends were 6 bases for V and 2 bases for J; bases not matched to a gene: 6. CDR3 DNA sequence: TGTGCCAGCAGACCGGGACAGGTCCCCTACGAGCAGTACTTC. This gives the protein CASRPGQVPYEQYF.

The gene calls are TRBV9 and TRBJ2-3; 13 bases match TRBD2. Germline assignment: CDR1 SGDLS and CDR2 YYNGEE. V gave up 5 bases and J gave up 4 bases; unmatched junction bases: 7. CDR3 size: 16 residues. The CDR3: CASSLTSGRGPDTQYF. The CDR3 bases are TGTGCCAGCAGTTTAACTAGCGGGAGGGGACCAGATACGCAGTATTTT.

The chain couples TRBV6-1 to TRBJ2-7, with 10 bases fitting TRBD2. Germline V gene data show CDR1 as MNHNS and CDR2 as SASEGT. CDR3 size: 16 residues. The V and J ends lost 3 bases and 2 bases, in that order; junction bases with no gene match: 7. In nucleotides, the CDR3 is TGTGCCAGCAGTGACACTAGCGGGATTTCGACCTACGAGCAGTACTTC. Amino acids: CASSDTSGISTYEQYF.

The genes are TRBV21-1 and TRBJ2-1; the table names TRBD1, a call not compared with the DNA. TRBV21-1 is designated a pseudogene. This CDR3 has 13 amino acids. The CDR3 protein is CASKGAAYNEQFF. In DNA, the CDR3 is TGTGCCAGCAAGGGGGCGGCCTACAATGAGCAGTTCTTC.

This chain joins TRBV5-1 and TRBJ2-2, with 7 positions matching TRBD1. Germline V gene lookup returns CDR1 SGHRS and CDR2 YFSETQ. The CDR3 sequence is 14 residues long. Trimming cost V 2 bases and J 7 bases; bases outside gene matches: 5. The CDR3 protein is CASSFQQGSGELFF. The CDR3 bases are TGCGCCAGCAGCTTCCAACAGGGGAGCGGGGAGCTGTTTTTT.

J is TRBJ2-7 and V is TRBV4-1; either TRBD1 or TRBD2 may fit D (5 bases each). Germline V gene lookup returns CDR1 MGHRA and CDR2 YSYEKL. V was pared by 1 base and J by 1 base, with 14 bases between. This CDR3 is built from 16 residues. DNA for the CDR3: TGCGCCAGCAGCCAAGTAAAGGGGCGGGCATCCTACGAGCAGTACTTC. Amino acid sequence: CASSQVKGRASYEQYF.

In its sample, this clone was seen a few times. The chain carries TRBV28 and TRBJ1-2; 7 positions match TRBD1. Germline trimming cut 4 bases from V and 4 bases from J; bases unmatched to any gene: 3. There are 13 residues in the CDR3. In germline, CDR1 is MDHEN, CDR2 SYDVKM. CDR3 sequence reads: CASSSGQSYGYTF. The CDR3 bases are TGTGCCAGCAGTTCGGGACAGAGCTATGGCTACACCTTC.

V is TRBV18 and J is TRBJ1-1, with 8 bases lining up with TRBD1. Germline V lookup: CDR1 KGHSH, CDR2 LQKENI. The CDR3 runs 16 residues. The V gene end was trimmed by 4 bases and the J gene end by 4 bases; junction bases not matched to a gene: 11. CDR3: CASSRRTGGRVTEAFF. The CDR3 DNA follows: TGTGCCAGCTCACGGAGAACAGGGGGTAGGGTCACTGAAGCTTTCTTT.

The chain joins TRBV2 to TRBJ2-3, with TRBD2 matching over 10 bases. The length of the CDR3 is 15 residues. Germline loops: CDR1 SNHLY, CDR2 FYNNEI. Germline trimming cut 6 bases from V and 1 base from J; bases unmatched to any gene: 4. The CDR3 reads CASSLAGAGTDTQYF. CDR3 nucleotides: TGTGCCAGCAGCCTAGCGGGAGCGGGCACAGATACGCAGTATTTT.

In this sample, this clone turned up once. J is TRBJ1-2 and V is TRBV12-5, with a tentative D call TRBD1 (6 bases). This CDR3 has 13 residues. Germline CDR1 LGHNT, CDR2 FRNRAP. V shed 6 bases and J shed 4 bases, with 12 bases lying between them. In nucleotides, the CDR3 is TGTGCTAGTGGGAACCGGGACATCTATGGCTACACCTTC. This codes for CASGNRDIYGYTF.

The chain joins TRBV28 to TRBJ2-3; D remains ambiguous. This CDR3 has 12 residues. Looked up from germline, CDR1 is MDHEN and CDR2 is SYDVKM. The germline V and J ends were trimmed by 1 base and 2 bases, with 1 base remaining between them. CDR3 protein: CASSLSTDTQYF. Here the CDR3 DNA reads TGTGCCAGCAGTTTATCCACAGATACGCAGTATTTT.

This chain joins TRBV30 and TRBJ1-2, with TRBD1 matching 8 bases. CDR3 length equals 15 residues. V was pared by 3 bases and J by 8 bases, with 14 bases of the junction left unmatched. CDR1 GTSNPN and CDR2 SVGIG come from the germline V gene (reference sequence). The CDR3 region is CAWSEGQVALWGYTF. The CDR3 region has the DNA TGTGCCTGGAGCGAGGGACAGGTGGCCCTTTGGGGCTACACCTTC.

The V and J genes are TRBV18 and TRBJ1-2; weak D call: TRBD1 (5 bases). CDR3 size: 12 residues. Per the germline V gene, CDR1 is KGHSH and CDR2 is LQKENI. V was cut by 4 bases and J by 4 bases, with 7 bases left in between. CDR3 coding DNA: TGTGCCAGCTCACGGGGCAGCTATGGCTACACCTTC. Its protein product is CASSRGSYGYTF.

The J gene is TRBJ1-2, the V gene TRBV19; D is uncertain. The V end was cut by 5 bases, the J end by 5 bases, with 12 bases between. CDR1 LNHDA and CDR2 SQIVND come from the germline V gene (reference sequence). The CDR3 sequence is 13 residues long. CDR3 region: CASSLRELYGYTF. DNA for the CDR3: TGTGCCAGTAGTTTGAGGGAATTGTATGGCTACACCTTC.

This chain uses TRBV6-6 with TRBJ1-2, with D unclear. Germline V CDR1 and CDR2: MNHNY, SVGAGI (reference sequence). V shed 2 bases and J shed 1 base, with 5 bases lying between them. The CDR3 totals 13 residues. The CDR3 nucleotides read TGTGCCAGCAGTTACAGGGATAACTATGGCTACACCTTC. Protein product: CASSYRDNYGYTF.

The chain uses TRBV5-1 and TRBJ1-2, with 8 bases aligning to TRBD1. Germline assignment: CDR1 SGHRS and CDR2 YFSETQ. J was trimmed by 8 bases and V by 1 base; bases with no gene match: 10. The CDR3 runs 15 residues. CDR3 residues: CASSLSPGGVGGYTF. CDR3 coding DNA: TGCGCCAGCAGCTTGTCTCCAGGGGGCGTGGGCGGCTACACCTTC.

The rearrangement links TRBV27 to TRBJ2-7; D unresolved. V lost 3 bases to trimming and J lost 0 bases, with 6 bases between them. CDR3 size: 13 residues. Germline V gene sequence: CDR1 MNHEY, CDR2 SMNVEV (reference sequence). The CDR3 bases are TGTGCCAGCAGTTTCTCTCCCTCCTACGAGCAGTACTTC. Encoded protein: CASSFSPSYEQYF.